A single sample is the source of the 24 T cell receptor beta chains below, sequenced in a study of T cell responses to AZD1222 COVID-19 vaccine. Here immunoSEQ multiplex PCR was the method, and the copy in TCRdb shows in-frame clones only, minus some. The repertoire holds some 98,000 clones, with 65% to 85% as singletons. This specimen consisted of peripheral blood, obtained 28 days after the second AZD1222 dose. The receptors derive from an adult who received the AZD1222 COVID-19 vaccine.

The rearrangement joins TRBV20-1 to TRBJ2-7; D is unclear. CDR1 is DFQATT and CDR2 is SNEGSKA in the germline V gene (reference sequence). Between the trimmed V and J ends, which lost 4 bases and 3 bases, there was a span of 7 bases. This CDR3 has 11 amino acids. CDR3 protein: CSAKDGYEQYF. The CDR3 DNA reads TGCAGTGCTAAAGACGGCTACGAGCAGTACTTC.

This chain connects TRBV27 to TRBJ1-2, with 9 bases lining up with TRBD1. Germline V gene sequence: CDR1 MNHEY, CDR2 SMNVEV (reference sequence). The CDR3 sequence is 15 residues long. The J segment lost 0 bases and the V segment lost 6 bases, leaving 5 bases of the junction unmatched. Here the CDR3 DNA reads TGTGCCAGCAGCCTACAGGGGGCCCCTAACTATGGCTACACCTTC. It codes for CASSLQGAPNYGYTF.

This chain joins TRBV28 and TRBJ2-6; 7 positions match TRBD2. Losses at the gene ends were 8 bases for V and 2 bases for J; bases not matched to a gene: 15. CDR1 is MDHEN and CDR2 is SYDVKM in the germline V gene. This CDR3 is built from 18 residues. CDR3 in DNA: TGTGCCAGCGGAATGCAGGGCGGGGGTCCACCTGGGGCCAACGTCCTGACTTTC. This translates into CASGMQGGGPPGANVLTF.

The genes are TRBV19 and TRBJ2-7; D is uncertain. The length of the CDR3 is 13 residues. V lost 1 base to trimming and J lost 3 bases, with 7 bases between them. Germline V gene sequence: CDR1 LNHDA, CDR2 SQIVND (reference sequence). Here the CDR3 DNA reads TGTGCCAGTAGTATAGGCCAGAGCTACGAGCAGTACTTC. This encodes CASSIGQSYEQYF.

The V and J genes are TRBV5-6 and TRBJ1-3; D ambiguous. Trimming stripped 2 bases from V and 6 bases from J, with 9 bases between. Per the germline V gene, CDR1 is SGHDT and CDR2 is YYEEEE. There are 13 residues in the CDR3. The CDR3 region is CASSLSQLNTIYF. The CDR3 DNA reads TGTGCCAGCAGCTTAAGTCAGCTAAACACCATATATTTT.

This CDR3 reads CASSLETYSNQPQHF. CDR3 in DNA: TGTGCCAGCAGTTTGGAAACTTATAGCAATCAGCCCCAGCATTTT. The chain is built from TRBV28 and TRBJ1-5; no clear D gene. Per germline, CDR1 MDHEN and CDR2 SYDVKM. The V end lost 3 bases, the J end lost 0 bases, and 9 bases lay between the germline ends. The CDR3 has 15 amino acids. The entire variable domain, with the rest obtained from reference TRBV28 and TRBJ1-5, is as follows: DVKVTQSSRYLVKRTGEKVFLECVQDMDHENMFWYRQDPGLGLRLIYFSYDVKMKEKGDIPEGYSVSREKKERFSLILESASTNQTSMYLCASSLETYSNQPQHFGDGTRLSIL.

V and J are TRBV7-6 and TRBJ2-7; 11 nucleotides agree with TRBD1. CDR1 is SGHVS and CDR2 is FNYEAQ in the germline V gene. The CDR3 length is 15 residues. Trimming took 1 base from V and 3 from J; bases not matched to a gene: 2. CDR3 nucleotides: TGTGCCAGCAGCTTAGGTGGGACAGGGGGCTACGAGCAGTACTTC. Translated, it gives CASSLGGTGGYEQYF.

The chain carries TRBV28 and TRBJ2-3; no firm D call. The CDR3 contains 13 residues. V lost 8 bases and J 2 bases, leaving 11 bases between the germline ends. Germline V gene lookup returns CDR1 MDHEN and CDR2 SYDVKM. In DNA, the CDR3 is TGTGCCAGCTCCTCCTCGGTCACAGATACGCAGTATTTT. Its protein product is CASSSSVTDTQYF.

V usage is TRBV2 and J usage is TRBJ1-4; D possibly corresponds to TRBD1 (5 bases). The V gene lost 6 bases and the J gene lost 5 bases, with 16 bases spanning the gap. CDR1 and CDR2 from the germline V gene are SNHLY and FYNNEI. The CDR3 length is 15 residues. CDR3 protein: CASRGTRRGNEKLFF. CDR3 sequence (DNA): TGTGCCAGCAGGGGGACCCGGAGGGGAAATGAAAAACTGTTTTTT.

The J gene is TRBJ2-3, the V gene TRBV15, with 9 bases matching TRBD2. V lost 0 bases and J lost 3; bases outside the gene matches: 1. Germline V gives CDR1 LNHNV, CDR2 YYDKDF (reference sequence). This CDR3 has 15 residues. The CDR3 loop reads CATSRDSGGTDTQYF. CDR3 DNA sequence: TGTGCCACCAGCAGAGATAGCGGGGGTACAGATACGCAGTATTTT.

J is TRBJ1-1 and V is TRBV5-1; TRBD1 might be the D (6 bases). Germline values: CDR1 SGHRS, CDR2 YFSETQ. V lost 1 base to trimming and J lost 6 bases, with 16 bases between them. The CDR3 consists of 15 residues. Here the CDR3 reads CASSLQGTATAEAFF. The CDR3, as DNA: TGCGCCAGCAGCTTGCAGGGGACCGCTACGGCTGAAGCTTTCTTT.

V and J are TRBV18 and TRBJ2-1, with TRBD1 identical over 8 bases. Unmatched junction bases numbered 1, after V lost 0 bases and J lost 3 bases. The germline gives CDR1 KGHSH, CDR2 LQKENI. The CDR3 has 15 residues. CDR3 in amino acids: CASSPPGTGYNEQFF. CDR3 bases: TGTGCCAGCTCACCACCCGGGACAGGCTACAATGAGCAGTTCTTC.

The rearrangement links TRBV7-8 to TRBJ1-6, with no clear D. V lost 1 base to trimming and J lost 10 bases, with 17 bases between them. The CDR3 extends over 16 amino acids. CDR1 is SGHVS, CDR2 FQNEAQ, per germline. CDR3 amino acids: CASSLEAASETSPLHF. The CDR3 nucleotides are TGTGCCAGCAGCTTAGAGGCTGCTTCAGAGACATCACCCCTCCACTTT.

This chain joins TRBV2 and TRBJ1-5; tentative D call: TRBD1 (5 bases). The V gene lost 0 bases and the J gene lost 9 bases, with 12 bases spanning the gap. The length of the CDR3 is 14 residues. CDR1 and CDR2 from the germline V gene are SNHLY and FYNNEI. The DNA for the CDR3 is TGTGCCAGCAGTGAAGCTGACTCGAGGGGGCCCCAGCATTTT. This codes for CASSEADSRGPQHF.

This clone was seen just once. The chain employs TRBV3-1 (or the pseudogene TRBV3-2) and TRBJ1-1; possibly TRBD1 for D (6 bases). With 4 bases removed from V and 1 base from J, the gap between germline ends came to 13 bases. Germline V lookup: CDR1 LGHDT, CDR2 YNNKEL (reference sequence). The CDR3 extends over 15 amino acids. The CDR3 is CASSPSGGRNTEAFF. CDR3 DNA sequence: TGTGCCAGCAGCCCGTCCGGGGGCCGGAACACTGAAGCTTTCTTT.

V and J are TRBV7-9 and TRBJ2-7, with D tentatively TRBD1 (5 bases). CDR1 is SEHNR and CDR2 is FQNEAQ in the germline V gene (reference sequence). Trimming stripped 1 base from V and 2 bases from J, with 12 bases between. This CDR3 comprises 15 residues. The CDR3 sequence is CASSLDRSRAYEQYF. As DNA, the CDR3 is TGTGCCAGCAGCTTAGATCGGTCCAGGGCCTACGAGCAGTACTTC. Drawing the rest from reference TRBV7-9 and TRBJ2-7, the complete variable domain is DTGVSQNPRHKITKRGQNVTFRCDPISEHNRLYWYRQTLGQGPEFLTYFQNEAQLEKSRLLSDRFSAERPKGSFSTLEIQRTEQGDSAMYLCASSLDRSRAYEQYFGPGTRLTVT.

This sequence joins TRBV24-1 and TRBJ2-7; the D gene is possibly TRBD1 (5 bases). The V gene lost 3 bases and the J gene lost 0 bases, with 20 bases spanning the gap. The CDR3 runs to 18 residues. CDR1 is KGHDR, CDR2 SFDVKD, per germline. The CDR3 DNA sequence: TGTGCCACCAGTGATCTAAGTTTCCTAGACAGAGACTCCTACGAGCAGTACTTC. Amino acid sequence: CATSDLSFLDRDSYEQYF.

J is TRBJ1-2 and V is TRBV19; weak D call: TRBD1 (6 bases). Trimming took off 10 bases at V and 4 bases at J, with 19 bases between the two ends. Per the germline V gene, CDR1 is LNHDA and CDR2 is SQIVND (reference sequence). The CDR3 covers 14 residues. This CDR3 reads CATTGTGLVYGYTF. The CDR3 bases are TGTGCCACTACCGGAACAGGGTTGGTCTATGGCTACACCTTC.

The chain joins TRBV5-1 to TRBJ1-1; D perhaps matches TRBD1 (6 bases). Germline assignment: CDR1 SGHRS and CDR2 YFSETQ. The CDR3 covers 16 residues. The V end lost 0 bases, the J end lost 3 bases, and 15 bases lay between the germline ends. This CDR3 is CASSLGAGTTDTEAFF. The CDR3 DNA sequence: TGCGCCAGCAGCTTGGGGGCCGGGACAACGGACACTGAAGCTTTCTTT.

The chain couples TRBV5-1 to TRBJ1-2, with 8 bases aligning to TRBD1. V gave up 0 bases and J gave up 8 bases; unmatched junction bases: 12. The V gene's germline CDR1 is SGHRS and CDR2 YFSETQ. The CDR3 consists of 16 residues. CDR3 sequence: CASSLAPGQGYRGYTF. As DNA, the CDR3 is TGCGCCAGCAGCTTGGCCCCTGGACAGGGATATCGCGGCTACACCTTC.

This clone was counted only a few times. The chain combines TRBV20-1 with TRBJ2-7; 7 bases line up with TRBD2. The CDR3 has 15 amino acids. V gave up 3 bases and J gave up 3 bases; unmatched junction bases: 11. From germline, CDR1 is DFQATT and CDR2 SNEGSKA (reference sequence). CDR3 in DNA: TGCAGTGCTAGTGCGGGGGTTTATAGGGGCTACGAGCAGTACTTC. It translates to CSASAGVYRGYEQYF.

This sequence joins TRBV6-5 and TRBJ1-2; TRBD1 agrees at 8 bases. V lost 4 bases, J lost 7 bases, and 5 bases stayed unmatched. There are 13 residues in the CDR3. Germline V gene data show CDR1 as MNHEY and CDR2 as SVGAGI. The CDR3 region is CASSSRQGLGYTF. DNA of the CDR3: TGTGCCAGCAGTTCTCGACAGGGGCTTGGCTACACCTTC.

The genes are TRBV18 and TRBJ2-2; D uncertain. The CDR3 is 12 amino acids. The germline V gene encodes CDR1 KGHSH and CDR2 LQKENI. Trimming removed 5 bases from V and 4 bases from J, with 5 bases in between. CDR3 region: CASSVITGELFF. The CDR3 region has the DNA TGTGCCAGCTCAGTAATCACCGGGGAGCTGTTTTTT.

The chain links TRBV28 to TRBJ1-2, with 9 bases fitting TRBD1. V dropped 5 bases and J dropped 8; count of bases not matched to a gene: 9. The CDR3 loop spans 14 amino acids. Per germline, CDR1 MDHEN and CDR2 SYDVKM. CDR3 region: CASSLWDRDQGYTF. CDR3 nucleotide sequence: TGTGCCAGCAGTCTCTGGGACAGGGATCAAGGCTACACCTTC.